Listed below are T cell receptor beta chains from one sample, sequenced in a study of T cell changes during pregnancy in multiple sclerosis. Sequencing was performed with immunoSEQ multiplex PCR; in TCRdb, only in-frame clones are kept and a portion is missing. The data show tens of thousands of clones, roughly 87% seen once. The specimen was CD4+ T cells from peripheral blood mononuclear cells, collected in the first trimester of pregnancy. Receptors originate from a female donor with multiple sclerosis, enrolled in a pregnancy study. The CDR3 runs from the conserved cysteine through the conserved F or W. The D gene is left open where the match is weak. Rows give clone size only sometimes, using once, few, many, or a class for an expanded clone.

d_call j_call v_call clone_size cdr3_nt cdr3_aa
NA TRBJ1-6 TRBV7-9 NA TGTGCCAGCAGCTTAGCTGTGAGCTCCTATAATTCACCCCTCCACTTT CASSLAVSSYNSPLHF
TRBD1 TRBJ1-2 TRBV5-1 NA TGCGCCAGCAGCTTAACAGGGGGCAAAGGTTGGGGCTACACCTTC CASSLTGGKGWGYTF
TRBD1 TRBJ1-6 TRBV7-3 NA TGTGCCAGCAGCTTATTGGACAGGGGAGATTCACCCCTCCACTTT CASSLLDRGDSPLHF
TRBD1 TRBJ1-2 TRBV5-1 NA TGCGCCAGCAGCTTGGTTGCAGGGGGTGTGTCTGGCTACACCTTC CASSLVAGGVSGYTF
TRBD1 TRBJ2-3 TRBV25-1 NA TGTGCCAGCAGTGCCGGACAGGGGGCCACAGATACGCAGTATTTT CASSAGQGATDTQYF
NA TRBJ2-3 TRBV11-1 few TGTGCCAGCAGCTTAGCGCCAGGGGGGCGGGATACGCAGTATTTT CASSLAPGGRDTQYF
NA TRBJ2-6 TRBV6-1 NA TGTGCCAGCAGTGAAATCCAGTCTGGGGCCAACGTCCTGACTTTC CASSEIQSGANVLTF
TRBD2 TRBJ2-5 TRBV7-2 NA TGTGCCAGCAGCTGGGTAGCGGGGGTTGGGGAGACCCAGTACTTC CASSWVAGVGETQYF
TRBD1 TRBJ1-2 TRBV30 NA TGTGCCTGGAGGACGGGGACAGGGGCTAAATATGGCTACACCTTC CAWRTGTGAKYGYTF
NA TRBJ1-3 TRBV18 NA TGTGCCAGCTCACCACCGGCAGGGATGGATGGCACCATATATTTT CASSPPAGMDGTIYF